These 24 T cell receptor beta chains originate from one sample sequenced in a study of shared clonotypes between healthy human individuals (dated by TCRdb to the early 2020s). For the CD8 naive samples, CD45RO-negative cells were positively selected for CCR7, yielding a CD45RA+CCR7+ population from which TemRA cells were excluded. Libraries were built with the immunoSEQ multiplex PCR assay. The table was pulled from immuneACCESS by TCRdb, which kept in-frame rearrangements only. Such tables lose some clones; where checked, under half of the loss comes from unresolved V genes, and the rest has no known cause. The sample profile shows 1.5 million to 2.5 million clones; about 95% of them were found once. The ten top clones hold 0.9% to 1.5% of the sample. Sequencing input: naive CD8+ T cells sorted from blood. What the cell subset or site label conveys for this sample: CD45RA+CCR7+. These receptor sequences come from a man aged 18 to 29 in good health.

V is TRBV19 and J is TRBJ1-1; D not certain. The CDR3 is made up of 14 amino acids. V was pared by 6 bases and J by 4 bases, with 15 bases between. The germline V gene encodes CDR1 LNHDA and CDR2 SQIVND (reference sequence). Here the CDR3 reads CASSLWGGGTEAFF. The CDR3, as DNA: TGTGCCAGTAGCCTCTGGGGTGGAGGCACTGAAGCTTTCTTT.

Concerning this clone itself: Within the sample, other DNA sequences also encode this same CDR3. This chain joins TRBV27 and TRBJ2-3, with 13 bases matching TRBD2. V shed 1 base and J 0 bases; nucleotides not matched to a gene: 4. The germline V gene has CDR1 MNHEY and CDR2 SMNVEV (reference sequence). CDR3 length equals 18 residues. The CDR3 sequence is CASSLLGTSGTSTDTQYF. The CDR3 coding sequence is TGTGCCAGCAGTTTATTAGGGACTAGCGGGACCAGCACAGATACGCAGTATTTT.

V is TRBV4-1 and J is TRBJ2-5; D might be TRBD1 (6 bases). Trimming removed 4 bases from V and 2 bases from J, with 17 bases in between. The CDR3 length is 16 residues. Germline V gives CDR1 MGHRA, CDR2 YSYEKL. DNA for the CDR3: TGCGCCAGCAGCCCAAAGGGGGAAGGGTTACAAGAGACCCAGTACTTC. It is translated as CASSPKGEGLQETQYF.

V gene TRBV20-1 combines with J gene TRBJ1-1, with 9 positions matching TRBD1. V dropped 6 bases and J dropped 11; count of bases not matched to a gene: 4. The CDR3 runs 10 residues. Germline assignment: CDR1 DFQATT and CDR2 SNEGSKA (reference sequence). In nucleotides, the CDR3 is TGCAGTGCCCGGGACAGGGACGCTTTCTTT. It codes for CSARDRDAFF.

The CDR3 DNA reads as TGTGCCAGCAGTTTTCCGGGTAATGAGCAGTTCTTC. Its protein is CASSFPGNEQFF. The gene calls are TRBV28 and TRBJ2-1, with D uncertain. This CDR3 is 12 amino acids long. Germline V lookup: CDR1 MDHEN, CDR2 SYDVKM. V was trimmed by 3 bases and J by 7 bases, leaving 7 bases between them.

The V call is TRBV28, the J call TRBJ2-2; D may be TRBD2 (5 bases). This CDR3 region has 14 residues. CDR1 and CDR2 from the germline V gene are MDHEN and SYDVKM. Between the trimmed V and J ends, which lost 10 bases and 4 bases, there was a span of 16 bases. CDR3 in DNA: TGTGCCACCGCGATCGCGGGTGGCACCGGGGAGCTGTTTTTT. The encoded protein is CATAIAGGTGELFF. Filled out from reference TRBV28 and TRBJ2-2, the complete variable domain reads DVKVTQSSRYLVKRTGEKVFLECVQDMDHENMFWYRQDPGLGLRLIYFSYDVKMKEKGDIPEGYSVSREKKERFSLILESASTNQTSMYLCATAIAGGTGELFFGEGSRLTVL.

The V and J genes are TRBV9 and TRBJ1-2, with D possibly matching TRBD1 (5 bases). The CDR3 sequence is 15 residues long. V lost 5 bases and J 8 bases, leaving 22 bases between the germline ends. Germline CDR1 and CDR2: SGDLS and YYNGEE. CDR3 protein: CASSSGHGPMSGYTF. CDR3 nucleotide sequence: TGTGCCAGCAGTTCCGGACACGGGCCTATGTCAGGCTACACCTTC.

The genes are TRBV30 and TRBJ2-2; D remains ambiguous. The length of the CDR3 is 14 residues. Trimming pared 5 bases from V and 1 base from J, leaving 11 bases between. Germline-derived CDR1 and CDR2 are GTSNPN and SVGIG (reference sequence). The CDR3 DNA follows: TGTGCCTGGGACCAAGGTCGGAACACCGGGGAGCTGTTTTTT. Encoded protein: CAWDQGRNTGELFF.

The chain has TRBV9 and TRBJ2-7, with 7 bases fitting TRBD1. The CDR3 has 14 amino acids. CDR1 and CDR2 (germline): SGDLS, YYNGEE. The V gene end was trimmed by 3 bases and the J gene end by 0 bases; junction bases not matched to a gene: 3. The CDR3 loop reads CASSADRLSYEQYF. Written as DNA, the CDR3 is TGTGCCAGCAGCGCGGACAGGCTCTCCTACGAGCAGTACTTC.

The chain couples TRBV10-1 to TRBJ1-4; D is undetermined. V shed 3 bases and J shed 3 bases, with 11 bases lying between them. CDR3 length: 15 amino acids. From germline, CDR1 is WNHNN and CDR2 SYGVQD (reference sequence). The CDR3 nucleotides read TGCGCCAGCAGTGAAGAGTCCGACTCTAATGAAAAACTGTTTTTT. Its translation is CASSEESDSNEKLFF.

The chain links TRBV29-1 to TRBJ2-7; TRBD2 aligns across 13 bases. CDR3 length: 13 residues. Germline CDR1 reads SQVTM; CDR2 reads ANQGSEA. Losses at the gene ends were 6 bases for V and 3 bases for J; bases not matched to a gene: 2. DNA for the CDR3: TGCAGCGTGGGACTAGCGGGATTCTACGAGCAGTACTTC. It encodes CSVGLAGFYEQYF.

The V call is TRBV20-1, the J call TRBJ2-5, with a possible D match to TRBD1 (5 bases). CDR1 is DFQATT and CDR2 is SNEGSKA in the germline V gene (reference sequence). The CDR3 consists of 11 residues. Trimming took off 3 bases at V and 5 bases at J, with 7 bases between the two ends. This CDR3 reads CSASQGETQYF. DNA for the CDR3: TGCAGTGCTAGTCAGGGCGAGACCCAGTACTTC.

This clone is a singleton in its sample. The chain combines TRBV5-1 with TRBJ2-2; the D gene is possibly TRBD1 (5 bases). Germline V gene sequence: CDR1 SGHRS, CDR2 YFSETQ. Deletions cut 6 bases from V and 4 bases from J, with 7 bases between. The CDR3 has 12 residues. DNA of the CDR3: TGCGCCAGCAAAAGGGGCACCGGGGAGCTGTTTTTT. Translating it yields CASKRGTGELFF.

The chain has TRBV4-1 and TRBJ2-5; weak D call: TRBD1 (5 bases). The germline V and J ends were trimmed by 0 bases and 5 bases, with 22 bases remaining between them. Germline values: CDR1 MGHRA, CDR2 YSYEKL. The CDR3 consists of 18 residues. This CDR3 is CASSQDRLQQEYFETQYF. In DNA, the CDR3 is TGCGCCAGCAGCCAAGACCGCCTCCAACAGGAGTATTTTGAGACCCAGTACTTC.

The rearrangement links TRBV7-8 to TRBJ1-1; D possibly corresponds to TRBD1 (5 bases). Germline V gives CDR1 SGHVS, CDR2 FQNEAQ. Trimming took off 1 base at V and 0 bases at J, with 9 bases between the two ends. CDR3 size: 15 residues. The CDR3 DNA sequence: TGTGCCAGCAGCTTAGGGGGCCATTTGAACACTGAAGCTTTCTTT. Its translation: CASSLGGHLNTEAFF.

The chain carries TRBV15 and TRBJ1-1; weak D call: TRBD1 (5 bases). Trimming left V 0 bases short and J 1 base short, with 12 bases between. In germline, CDR1 is LNHNV, CDR2 YYDKDF (reference sequence). This CDR3 is built from 16 residues. CDR3 residues: CATSRDRQGRNTEAFF. For the CDR3, the DNA is TGTGCCACCAGCAGAGACCGCCAGGGCCGGAACACTGAAGCTTTCTTT.

This rearrangement joins TRBV2 to TRBJ2-7; D may match TRBD1 or TRBD2 (6 bases each). The V gene lost 6 bases and the J gene lost 4 bases, with 19 bases spanning the gap. This CDR3 spans 15 amino acids. Germline CDR1 is SNHLY and CDR2 is FYNNEI. CDR3 sequence: CASRVWSGAGYEQYF. The DNA for the CDR3 is TGTGCCAGCAGGGTGTGGTCGGGGGCGGGGTACGAGCAGTACTTC.

V is TRBV30 and J is TRBJ2-1, with 8 bases lining up with TRBD1. The germline CDR1 and CDR2 sequences are GTSNPN and SVGIG (reference sequence). The CDR3 covers 15 residues. With 3 bases clipped from V and 0 bases from J, the junction kept 4 bases outside the gene matches. This chain's CDR3 is CAWRIGQGSYNEQFF. The CDR3 nucleotides are TGTGCCTGGAGGATCGGACAGGGCTCCTACAATGAGCAGTTCTTC. The full variable domain, rest sourced from reference TRBV30 and TRBJ2-1, is SQTIHQWPATLVQPVGSPLSLECTVEGTSNPNLYWYRQAAGRGLQLLFYSVGIGQISSEVPQNLSASRPQDRQFILSSKKLLLSDSGFYLCAWRIGQGSYNEQFFGPGTRLTVL.

J is TRBJ1-2 and V is TRBV6-5; unclear D gene. This CDR3 region has 10 residues. V lost 4 bases and J 7 bases, leaving 4 bases between the germline ends. CDR1 is MNHEY and CDR2 is SVGAGI in the germline V gene. The CDR3 nucleotides are TGTGCCAGCAGTTCATCTGGCTACACCTTC. This codes for CASSSSGYTF.

As for this clone: One junction end does not reproduce the germline sequence, and a read error may be involved. The sample has other DNA sequences that encode this CDR3 too. The gene calls are TRBV7-9 and TRBJ1-5, with D hard to call. This CDR3 comprises 14 residues. The germline V gene encodes CDR1 SEHNR and CDR2 FQNEAQ (reference sequence). The CDR3 sequence is CASSLGASNQPQHF. The CDR3 DNA sequence: TGTGCCAGCAGTTTAGGAGCTAGCAATCAGCCCCAGCATTTT.

The rearrangement uses TRBV30 and TRBJ2-5; the D is unclear. The CDR3 covers 13 residues. CDR1 and CDR2 (germline): GTSNPN, SVGIG (reference sequence). V lost 0 bases, J lost 2 bases, and 7 bases lay in between. In DNA form, the CDR3 reads TGTGCCTGGAGTGTACTACAGCAAGAGACCCAGTACTTC. This gives the protein CAWSVLQQETQYF.

The chain employs TRBV10-3 and TRBJ2-7; TRBD2 matches 13 bases. Germline CDR1 reads ENHRY; CDR2 reads SYGVKD. Losses at the gene ends were 10 bases for V and 6 bases for J; bases not matched to a gene: 6. The CDR3 length is 13 residues. This chain's CDR3 is CASWTSGSSEQYF. As DNA, the CDR3 is TGTGCCAGTTGGACTAGCGGGAGTTCCGAGCAGTACTTC.

V and J are TRBV10-1 and TRBJ2-3; D is perhaps TRBD2 (5 bases). There are 16 residues in the CDR3. The V gene's germline CDR1 is WNHNN and CDR2 SYGVQD (reference sequence). Trimming left V 4 bases short and J 0 bases short, with 14 bases between. CDR3 sequence reads: CASSGWERSSTDTQYF. DNA of the CDR3: TGCGCCAGCAGTGGGTGGGAGCGCTCAAGCACAGATACGCAGTATTTT.

The rearrangement joins TRBV19 to TRBJ2-1, with a tentative D call TRBD2 (5 bases). Between the trimmed V and J ends, which lost 2 bases and 9 bases, there was a span of 11 bases. Germline V gene data show CDR1 as LNHDA and CDR2 as SQIVND (reference sequence). The CDR3 runs 13 residues. The CDR3 nucleotides read TGTGCCAGTAGTATACTCTCGGGATCTGAGCAGTTCTTC. This codes for CASSILSGSEQFF. Supplemented by reference TRBV19 and TRBJ2-1, the full variable domain reads DGGITQSPKYLFRKEGQNVTLSCEQNLNHDAMYWYRQDPGQGLRLIYYSQIVNDFQKGDIAEGYSVSREKKESFPLTVTSAQKNPTAFYLCASSILSGSEQFFGPGTRLTVL.